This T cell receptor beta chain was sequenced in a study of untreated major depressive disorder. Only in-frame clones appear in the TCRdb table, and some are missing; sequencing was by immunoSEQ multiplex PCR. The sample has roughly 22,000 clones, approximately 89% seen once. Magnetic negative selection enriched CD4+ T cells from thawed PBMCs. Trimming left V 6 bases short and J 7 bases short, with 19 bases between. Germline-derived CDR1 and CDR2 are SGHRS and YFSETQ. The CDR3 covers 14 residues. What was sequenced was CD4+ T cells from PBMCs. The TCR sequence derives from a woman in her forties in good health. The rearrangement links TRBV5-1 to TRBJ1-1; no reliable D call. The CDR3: CASNLVGLSGEAFF. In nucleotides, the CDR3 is TGCGCCAGCAATCTCGTCGGACTGAGCGGTGAAGCTTTCTTT.